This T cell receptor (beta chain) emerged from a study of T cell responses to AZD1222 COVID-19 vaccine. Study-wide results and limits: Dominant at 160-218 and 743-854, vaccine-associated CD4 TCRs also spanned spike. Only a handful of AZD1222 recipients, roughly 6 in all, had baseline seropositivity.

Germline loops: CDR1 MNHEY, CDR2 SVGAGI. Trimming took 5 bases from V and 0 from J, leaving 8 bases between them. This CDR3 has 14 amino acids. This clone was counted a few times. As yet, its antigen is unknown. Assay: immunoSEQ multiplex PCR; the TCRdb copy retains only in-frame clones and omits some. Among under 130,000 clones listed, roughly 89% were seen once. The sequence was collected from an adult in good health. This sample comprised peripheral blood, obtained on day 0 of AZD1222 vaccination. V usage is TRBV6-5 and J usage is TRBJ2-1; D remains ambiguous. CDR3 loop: CASSRASSYNEQFF. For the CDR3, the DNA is TGTGCCAGCAGTCGTGCAAGCTCCTACAATGAGCAGTTCTTC.